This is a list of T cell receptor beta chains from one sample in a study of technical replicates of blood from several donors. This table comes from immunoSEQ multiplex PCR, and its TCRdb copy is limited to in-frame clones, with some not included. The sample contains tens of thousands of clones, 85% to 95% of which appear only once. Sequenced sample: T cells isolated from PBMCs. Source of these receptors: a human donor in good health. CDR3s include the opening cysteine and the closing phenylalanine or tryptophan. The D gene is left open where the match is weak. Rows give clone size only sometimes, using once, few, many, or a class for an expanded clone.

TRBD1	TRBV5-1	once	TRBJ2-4	CASSPGTGGGNIQYF	TGCGCCAGCAGTCCCGGGACAGGGGGCGGAAACATTCAGTACTTC
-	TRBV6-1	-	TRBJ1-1	CASTEGLGFEAFF	TGTGCCAGCACCGAGGGCCTCGGATTTGAAGCTTTCTTT
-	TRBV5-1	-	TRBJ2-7	CASRVIQGRSYEQYF	TGCGCCAGCAGAGTAATACAGGGTCGCTCCTACGAGCAGTACTTC
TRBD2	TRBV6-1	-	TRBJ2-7	CASREGGGRGYYEQYF	TGTGCCAGCAGAGAAGGTGGCGGGAGGGGATACTACGAGCAGTACTTC
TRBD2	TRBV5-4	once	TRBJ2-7	CASSRGGDYEQYF	TGTGCCAGCAGCCGGGGGGGGGACTACGAGCAGTACTTC
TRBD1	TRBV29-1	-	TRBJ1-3	CSVAADTGVGNTIYF	TGCAGCGTTGCAGCCGATACAGGGGTCGGAAACACCATATATTTT
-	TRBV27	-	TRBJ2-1	CASRLGGAYNEQFF	TGTGCCAGCCGATTGGGGGGGGCTTACAATGAGCAGTTCTTC
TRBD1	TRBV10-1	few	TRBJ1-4	CASSGQGGEKLFF	TGCGCCAGCAGTGGACAGGGGGGCGAAAAACTGTTTTTT
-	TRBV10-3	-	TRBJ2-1	CAISESELSSNREQFF	TGTGCCATCAGTGAGTCCGAACTTTCGTCTAACAGGGAGCAGTTCTTC
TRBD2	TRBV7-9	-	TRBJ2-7	CASSLASGSLQYF	TGTGCCAGCAGCTTGGCTAGCGGGAGCCTACAGTACTTC
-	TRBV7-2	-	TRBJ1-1	CASSFQGSWSTEAFF	TGTGCCAGCAGCTTTCAGGGGTCCTGGAGCACTGAAGCTTTCTTT
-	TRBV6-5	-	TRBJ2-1	CASSPRKMHEQFF	TGTGCCAGCAGCCCGAGGAAAATGCATGAGCAGTTCTTC
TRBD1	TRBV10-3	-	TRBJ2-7	CAISPRQGAHEQYF	TGTGCCATCAGCCCCCGACAGGGGGCTCACGAGCAGTACTTC
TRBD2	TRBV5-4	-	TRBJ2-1	CASSQRASGTNEQFF	TGTGCCAGCAGCCAGCGGGCTAGCGGCACCAATGAGCAGTTCTTC
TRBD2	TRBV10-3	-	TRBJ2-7	CAISESSGDEQYF	TGTGCCATCAGTGAGTCAAGCGGGGACGAGCAGTACTTC
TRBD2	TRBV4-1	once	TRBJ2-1	CASSRILAGGHNEQFF	TGCGCCAGCAGCCGCATACTAGCGGGAGGGCACAATGAGCAGTTCTTC
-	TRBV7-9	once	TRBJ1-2	CASSSDYGYTF	TGTGCCAGCAGCTCGGACTACGGCTACACCTTC
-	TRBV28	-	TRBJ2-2	CASSLVGGTGELFF	TGTGCCAGCAGTTTGGTGGGAGGCACCGGGGAGCTGTTTTTT
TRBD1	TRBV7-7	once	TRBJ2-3	CASSQTWAGGADTQYF	TGTGCCAGCAGCCAGACGTGGGCAGGGGGCGCAGATACGCAGTATTTT
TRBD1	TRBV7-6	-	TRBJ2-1	CASSSRGDRAYNEQFF	TGTGCCAGCAGCTCCAGGGGGGACAGGGCCTACAATGAGCAGTTCTTC
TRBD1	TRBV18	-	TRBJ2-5	CASSPGQGETQYF	TGTGCCAGCTCCCCGGGACAGGGGGAGACCCAGTACTTC
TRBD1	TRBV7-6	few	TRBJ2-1	CASTMTGYNEQFF	TGTGCCAGCACTATGACAGGGTACAATGAGCAGTTCTTC
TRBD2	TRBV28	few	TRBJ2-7	CASRRGAGPYEQYF	TGTGCCAGCAGGCGGGGGGCAGGGCCCTACGAGCAGTACTTC
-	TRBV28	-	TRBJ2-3	CASSLTVGADTQYF	TGTGCCAGCAGTTTGACAGTTGGCGCAGATACGCAGTATTTT
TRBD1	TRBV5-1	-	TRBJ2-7	CATRPFPQGDHEQYF	TGCGCCACCCGTCCGTTTCCTCAGGGGGACCACGAGCAGTACTTC
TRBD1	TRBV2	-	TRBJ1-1	CASRDRGLTEAFF	TGTGCCAGCAGGGACAGGGGTTTAACTGAAGCTTTCTTT
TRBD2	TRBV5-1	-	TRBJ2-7	CASSTAGVVYEQYF	TGCGCCTCAAGCACAGCGGGAGTCGTGTACGAGCAGTACTTC
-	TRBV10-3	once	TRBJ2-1	CAISERQGDNEQFF	TGTGCCATCAGTGAGCGCCAGGGTGACAATGAGCAGTTCTTC
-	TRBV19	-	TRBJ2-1	CASSIGPGQNEQFF	TGTGCCAGTAGTATAGGTCCAGGGCAGAATGAGCAGTTCTTC
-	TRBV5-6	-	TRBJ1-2	CASSAGQFYGYTF	TGTGCCAGCAGCGCCGGACAATTCTATGGCTACACCTTC
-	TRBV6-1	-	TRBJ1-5	CASSERGVGNQPQHF	TGTGCCAGCAGTGAACGGGGAGTAGGCAATCAGCCCCAGCATTTT
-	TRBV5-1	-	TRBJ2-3	CASSYRALGTAGVGGDTQYF	TGCGCCAGCAGCTACCGGGCCCTAGGGACAGCGGGAGTGGGCGGAGATACGCAGTATTTT
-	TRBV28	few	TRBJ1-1	CASSWGRNTEAFF	TGTGCCAGCAGTTGGGGCCGGAACACTGAAGCTTTCTTT
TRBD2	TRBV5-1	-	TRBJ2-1	CASSLLAGRNNEQFF	TGCGCCAGCAGCTTACTAGCGGGAAGGAACAATGAGCAGTTCTTC
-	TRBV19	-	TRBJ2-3	CASSISSGGDTQYF	TGTGCCAGTAGTATTTCGTCGGGTGGGGATACGCAGTATTTT
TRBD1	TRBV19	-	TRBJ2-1	CASSIDRGNEQFF	TGTGCCAGTAGTATCGACAGGGGGAATGAGCAGTTCTTC
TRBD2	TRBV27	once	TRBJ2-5	CASSFRLAAETQYF	TGTGCCAGCAGTTTCCGACTAGCCGCAGAGACCCAGTACTTC
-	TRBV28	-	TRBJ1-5	CASSFPRGSGISGNQPQHF	TGTGCCAGCAGTTTCCCTCGGGGTAGTGGTATATCGGGCAATCAGCCCCAGCATTTT
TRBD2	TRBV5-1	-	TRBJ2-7	CASSLSGGGYEQYF	TGCGCCAGCAGCTTGAGTGGGGGGGGGTACGAGCAGTACTTC
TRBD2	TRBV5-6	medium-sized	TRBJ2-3	CASSALAGGLGTQYF	TGTGCCAGCAGCGCACTAGCGGGGGGGCTAGGTACGCAGTATTTT
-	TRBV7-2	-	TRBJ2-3	CASSRGSDTQYF	TGTGCCAGCAGCAGAGGATCAGATACGCAGTATTTT
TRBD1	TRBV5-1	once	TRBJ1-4	CASSPRTGGTEKLFF	TGCGCCAGCAGCCCGCGGACAGGGGGAACTGAAAAACTGTTTTTT
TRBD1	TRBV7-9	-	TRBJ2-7	CASSQDREYYEQYF	TGTGCCAGCAGCCAAGACAGGGAATACTACGAGCAGTACTTC
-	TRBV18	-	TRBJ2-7	CASSSPGLYEQYF	TGTGCCAGCTCAAGTCCTGGACTCTACGAGCAGTACTTC
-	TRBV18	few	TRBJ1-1	CASSGGRNTEAFF	TGTGCCAGCTCCGGGGGGAGGAACACTGAAGCTTTCTTT
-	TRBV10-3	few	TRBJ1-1	CAIRGVTEAFF	TGTGCCATCAGAGGGGTCACTGAAGCTTTCTTT
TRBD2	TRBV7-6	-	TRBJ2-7	CASSLARTSGTSYEQYF	TGTGCCAGCAGCTTAGCACGGACTAGCGGTACATCCTACGAGCAGTACTTC
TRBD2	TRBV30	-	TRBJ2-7	CARAGGGSYAYEQYF	TGTGCGCGAGCGGGGGGGGGTTCCTATGCCTACGAGCAGTACTTC
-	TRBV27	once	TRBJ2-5	CASTQETQYF	TGTGCCAGCACTCAAGAGACCCAGTACTTC
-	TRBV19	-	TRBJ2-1	CASSWRTDSYNEQFF	TGTGCCAGTAGTTGGAGGACGGACTCCTACAATGAGCAGTTCTTC
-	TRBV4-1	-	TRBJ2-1	CASSQDWQYEQFF	TGCGCCAGCAGCCAAGATTGGCAGTATGAGCAGTTCTTC
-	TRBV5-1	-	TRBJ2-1	CASSLEYNEQFF	TGCGCCAGCAGCCTAGAGTACAATGAGCAGTTCTTC
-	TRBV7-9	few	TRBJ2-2	CAIGGTVLTGELFF	TGTGCCATCGGAGGGACTGTCCTCACCGGGGAGCTGTTTTTT
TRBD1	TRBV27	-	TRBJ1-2	CASSPGTGLYGYTF	TGTGCCAGCAGTCCCGGGACAGGTCTCTATGGCTACACCTTC
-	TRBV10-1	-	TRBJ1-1	CASSARRGGTEAFF	TGCGCCAGCAGTGCCCGAAGGGGGGGCACTGAAGCTTTCTTT